This T cell receptor beta chain originates from a study of CD8+ T cells in alopecia areata. For the study at large: Oral tofacitinib, 5 to 10 mg twice daily, was given in an open-label trial. The duration of tofacitinib was 6 to 18 months, with 6 months off drug afterward.

Treatment indicated: oral pan-JAK inhibitor, 5-10 mg twice daily. Extraction of RNA preceded its reverse transcription into cDNA, which served as the sequencing template. Using immunoSEQ multiplex PCR, the repertoire was profiled, and TCRdb retains in-frame clones only, with some absent. The sample contains under 250,000 clones, more than 60% of which appear only once. The source of this sequence is a human donor with alopecia areata. Sequenced material: CD4+ T cells sorted from blood, taken at approximately week 44, from a patient treated with tofacitinib.

CDR3 amino acids: CASSEGAGNSPLHF. In DNA form, the CDR3 reads TGTGCCAGCAGCGAAGGGGCTGGGAATTCACCCCTCCACTTT. The rearrangement uses TRBV9 and TRBJ1-6; tentative D call: TRBD1 (5 bases). V gave up 3 bases and J gave up 7 bases, with 11 bases separating them. Germline V gives CDR1 SGDLS, CDR2 YYNGEE. CDR3 length equals 14 residues. The full variable domain, with the rest looked up from reference TRBV9 and TRBJ1-6, is DSGVTQTPKHLITATGQRVTLRCSPRSGDLSVYWYQQSLDQGLQFLIQYYNGEERAKGNILERFSAQQFPDLHSELNLSSLELGDSALYFCASSEGAGNSPLHFGNGTRLTVT.